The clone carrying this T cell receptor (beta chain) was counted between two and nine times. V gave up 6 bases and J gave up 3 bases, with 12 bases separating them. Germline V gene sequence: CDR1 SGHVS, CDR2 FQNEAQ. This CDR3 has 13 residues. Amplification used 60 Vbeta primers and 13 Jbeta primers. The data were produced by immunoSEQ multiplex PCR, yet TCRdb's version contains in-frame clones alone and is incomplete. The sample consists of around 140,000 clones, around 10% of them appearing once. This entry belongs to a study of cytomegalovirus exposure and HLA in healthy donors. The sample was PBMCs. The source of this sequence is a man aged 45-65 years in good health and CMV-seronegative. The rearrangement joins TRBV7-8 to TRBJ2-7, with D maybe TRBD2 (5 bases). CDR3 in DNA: TGTGCCAGCAGAAGGGAGCTCGGCTACGAGCAGTACTTC. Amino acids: CASRRELGYEQYF.